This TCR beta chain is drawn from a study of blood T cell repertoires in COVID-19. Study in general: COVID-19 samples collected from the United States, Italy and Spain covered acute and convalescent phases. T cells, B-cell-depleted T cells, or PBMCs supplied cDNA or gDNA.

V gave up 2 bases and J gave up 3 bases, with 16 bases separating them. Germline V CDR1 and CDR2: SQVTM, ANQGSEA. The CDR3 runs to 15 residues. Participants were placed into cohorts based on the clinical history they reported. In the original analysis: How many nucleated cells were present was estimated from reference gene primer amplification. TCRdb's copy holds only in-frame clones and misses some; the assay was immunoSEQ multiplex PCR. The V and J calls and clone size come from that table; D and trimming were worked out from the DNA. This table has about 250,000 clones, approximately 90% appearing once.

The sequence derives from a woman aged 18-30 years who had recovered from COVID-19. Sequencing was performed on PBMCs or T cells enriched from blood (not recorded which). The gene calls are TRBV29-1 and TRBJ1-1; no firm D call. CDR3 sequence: CSVESPARPYTEAFF. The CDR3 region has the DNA TGCAGCGTTGAATCCCCCGCCAGGCCGTACACTGAAGCTTTCTTT.